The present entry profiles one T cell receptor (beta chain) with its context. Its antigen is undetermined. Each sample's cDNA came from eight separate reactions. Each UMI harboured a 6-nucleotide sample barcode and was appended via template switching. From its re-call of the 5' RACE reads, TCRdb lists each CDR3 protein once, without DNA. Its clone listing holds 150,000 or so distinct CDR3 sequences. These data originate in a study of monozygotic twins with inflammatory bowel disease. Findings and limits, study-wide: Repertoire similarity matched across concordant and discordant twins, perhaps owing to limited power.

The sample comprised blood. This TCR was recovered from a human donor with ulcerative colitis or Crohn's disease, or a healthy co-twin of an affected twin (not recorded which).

The CDR3: CASSRFEARGSYEQYF. V usage is TRBV2 and J usage is TRBJ2-7; TCRdb proposes TRBD1, but this gene call is untestable without DNA. The CDR3 totals 16 residues. Germline-derived CDR1 and CDR2 are SNHLY and FYNNEI.